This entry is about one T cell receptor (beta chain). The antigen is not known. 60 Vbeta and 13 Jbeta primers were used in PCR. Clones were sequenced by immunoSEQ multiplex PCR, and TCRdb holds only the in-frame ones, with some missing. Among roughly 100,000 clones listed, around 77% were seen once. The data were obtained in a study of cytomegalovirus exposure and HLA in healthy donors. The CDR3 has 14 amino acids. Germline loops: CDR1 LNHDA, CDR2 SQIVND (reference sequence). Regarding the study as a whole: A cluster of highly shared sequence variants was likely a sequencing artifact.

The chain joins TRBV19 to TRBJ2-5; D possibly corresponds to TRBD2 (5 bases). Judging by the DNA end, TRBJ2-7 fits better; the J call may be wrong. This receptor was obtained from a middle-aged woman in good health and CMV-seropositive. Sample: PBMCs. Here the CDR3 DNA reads TGTGCCAGTAGTAATGAGCGGTACTCCTACGAGCAGTACTTC. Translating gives CASSNERYSYEQYF.